This passage covers 20 T cell receptor beta chains from one sample sequenced in a study of CD8+ T cells in alopecia areata. Once RNA had been extracted, it was reverse transcribed into cDNA to act as the sequencing template. Repertoires were generated with immunoSEQ multiplex PCR, while TCRdb's copy carries only in-frame clones and drops some. The sample holds around 50,000 clones, 96% seen once. The sample was CD8+ T cells sorted from blood, taken at week 0. All receptors derive from a human donor with alopecia areata.

The chain employs TRBV7-3 and TRBJ2-1, with 8 positions matching TRBD1. The CDR3 has 14 amino acids. After removal of 2 bases from V and 4 bases from J, the junction contained 1 base not matched to a gene. The germline V gene has CDR1 SGHTA and CDR2 FQGTGA. The DNA of the CDR3 is TGTGCCAGCAGCTTAGGGACAGGTTACAATGAGCAGTTCTTC. It encodes CASSLGTGYNEQFF.

About this clone: The same CDR3 can be traced to other DNA sequences in this sample. DNA of the CDR3: TGTGCCAGCAGTTACTCAGGGGGCGGGGAGCAGTACTTC. Its protein product is CASSYSGGGEQYF. The chain recombines TRBV6-5 with TRBJ2-7; 7 bases line up with TRBD1. The germline V gene has CDR1 MNHEY and CDR2 SVGAGI. The CDR3 is made up of 13 amino acids. Unmatched junction bases numbered 3, after V lost 0 bases and J lost 7 bases.

Concerning this clone itself: Other DNA sequences in the sample encode the same CDR3. The rearrangement links TRBV7-6 to TRBJ2-7; 8 bases agree with TRBD1. Trimming at V came to 5 bases and at J to 5 bases, leaving 5 bases not matched to a gene. Germline values: CDR1 SGHVS, CDR2 FNYEAQ. The CDR3 length is 13 residues. In DNA, the CDR3 is TGTGCCAGCAGCGGATCAGGGGGCCACGAGCAGTACTTC. It codes for CASSGSGGHEQYF.

The chain couples TRBV15 to TRBJ2-7; TRBD2 matches 8 bases. Germline CDR1 LNHNV, CDR2 YYDKDF (reference sequence). The CDR3 covers 15 residues. V trimming: 5 bases; J trimming: 3 bases; junction bases outside the gene matches: 9. CDR3 DNA: TGTGCCACCAGCCTCGGGGGCGGGGGGCTCTACGAGCAGTACTTC. Its protein product is CATSLGGGGLYEQYF. The whole variable domain, filled in from reference TRBV15 and TRBJ2-7, reads DAMVIQNPRYQVTQFGKPVTLSCSQTLNHNVMYWYQQKSSQAPKLLFHYYDKDFNNEADTPDNFQSRRPNTSFCFLDIRSPGLGDTAMYLCATSLGGGGLYEQYFGPGTRLTVT.

V is TRBV29-1 and J is TRBJ2-1, with D possibly matching TRBD1 (7 bases). This CDR3 region has 15 residues. The germline gives CDR1 SQVTM, CDR2 ANQGSEA. The V end lost 0 bases, the J end lost 8 bases, and 17 bases lay between the germline ends. In nucleotides, the CDR3 is TGCAGCGTTGAAGATGGCAGGGGGGCCTCAGATGAGCAGTTCTTC. Protein product: CSVEDGRGASDEQFF.

The sample holds a few counts of this clone. The chain links TRBV27 to TRBJ1-1; the D is unclear. Trimming took off 1 base at V and 4 bases at J, with 10 bases between the two ends. Germline assignment: CDR1 MNHEY and CDR2 SMNVEV (reference sequence). This CDR3 contains 14 residues. CDR3 protein: CASSLWGGGTEAFF. In DNA, the CDR3 is TGTGCCAGCAGTTTATGGGGAGGAGGCACTGAAGCTTTCTTT.

The J gene is TRBJ2-1, the V gene TRBV7-9; the match to TRBD2 covers 8 bases. CDR3 length equals 14 residues. With V trimmed by 6 bases and J by 8 bases, 9 bases remained unmatched. CDR1 is SEHNR, CDR2 FQNEAQ, per germline (reference sequence). CDR3 DNA: TGTGCCAGCAGTTCGGGACTAGGGGTCGATGAGCAGTTCTTC. Amino acid sequence: CASSSGLGVDEQFF. Drawing the rest from reference TRBV7-9 and TRBJ2-1, the complete variable domain is DTGVSQNPRHKITKRGQNVTFRCDPISEHNRLYWYRQTLGQGPEFLTYFQNEAQLEKSRLLSDRFSAERPKGSFSTLEIQRTEQGDSAMYLCASSSGLGVDEQFFGPGTRLTVL.

The chain joins TRBV27 to TRBJ2-1; D is possibly TRBD1 or TRBD2 (6 bases each). Germline V gene sequence: CDR1 MNHEY, CDR2 SMNVEV (reference sequence). The CDR3 length is 15 residues. V shed 1 base and J shed 7 bases, with 14 bases lying between them. The CDR3 loop is CASSLYGGPGNEQFF. CDR3 DNA: TGTGCCAGCAGTTTATATGGGGGGCCGGGGAATGAGCAGTTCTTC.

The genes are TRBV7-8 and TRBJ2-3; D not resolved. Trimming cost V 5 bases and J 7 bases, with 19 bases left between them. The CDR3 runs 15 residues. Germline V gene lookup returns CDR1 SGHVS and CDR2 FQNEAQ. The CDR3 DNA follows: TGTGCCAGCAGCCCGTCCACATCTAGTCTCCATACGCAGTATTTT. Amino acid sequence: CASSPSTSSLHTQYF.

This chain links TRBV4-3 with TRBJ2-3; 11 nucleotides match TRBD2. The V and J ends lost 2 bases and 4 bases, in that order; junction bases with no gene match: 2. This CDR3 contains 15 residues. Per germline, CDR1 LGHNA and CDR2 YSLEER. The CDR3 DNA follows: TGCGCCAGCAGCCAAACTAGCGGGGGTCCAGATACGCAGTATTTT. Protein: CASSQTSGGPDTQYF.

The J gene is TRBJ1-6, the V gene TRBV11-2; D unclear. This CDR3 comprises 11 residues. The germline V gene encodes CDR1 SGHAT and CDR2 FQNNGV. Trimming left V 1 base short and J 14 bases short, with 6 bases between. The chain's CDR3 is CASSLGEALHF. DNA of the CDR3: TGTGCCAGCAGCTTAGGGGAAGCCCTCCACTTT.

The gene calls are TRBV6-5 and TRBJ2-5; TRBD1 might be the D (5 bases). Germline CDR1 is MNHEY and CDR2 is SVGAGI. The CDR3 runs 14 residues. Trimming stripped 7 bases from V and 5 bases from J, with 17 bases between. The CDR3 region has the DNA TGTGCCAGCACTCAGGGTGGGCGTCTGGAGACCCAGTACTTC. Its translation: CASTQGGRLETQYF.

The V call is TRBV7-9, the J call TRBJ1-1, with D perhaps matching TRBD1 (6 bases). The CDR3 loop spans 13 amino acids. V was cut by 4 bases and J by 4 bases, with 10 bases left in between. Germline loops: CDR1 SEHNR, CDR2 FQNEAQ (reference sequence). CDR3 residues: CASSWEGGTEAFF. The CDR3 DNA reads TGTGCCAGCAGCTGGGAAGGGGGCACTGAAGCTTTCTTT.

The DNA of the CDR3 is TGCGCCAGCAGCCCCGATCTCGACAGGGGTCTAAGAGGCTACACCTTC. Translating gives CASSPDLDRGLRGYTF. This chain connects TRBV5-1 to TRBJ1-2; 8 nucleotides match TRBD1. CDR1 and CDR2 (germline): SGHRS, YFSETQ. The CDR3 runs 16 residues. J lost 8 bases, V lost 4 bases, and 16 bases had no gene match.

This chain links TRBV5-1 with TRBJ2-5; 8 bases fit TRBD1. The J call is uncertain, as TRBJ2-7 better fits the DNA end. From germline, CDR1 is SGHRS and CDR2 YFSETQ. The CDR3 sequence is 14 residues long. The CDR3, as DNA: TGCGCCAGCAGCGATCGACAGGGGAACTACGAGCAGTACTTC. Amino acid sequence: CASSDRQGNYEQYF.

The rearrangement links TRBV19 to TRBJ1-5, with 7 bases matching TRBD1. Per the germline V gene, CDR1 is LNHDA and CDR2 is SQIVND (reference sequence). V was pared by 7 bases and J by 5 bases, with 11 bases of the junction left unmatched. This CDR3 is built from 15 residues. This CDR3 reads CASTTMTGSHQPQHF. CDR3 bases: TGTGCCAGTACCACGATGACAGGGAGTCATCAGCCCCAGCATTTT.

Here the CDR3 reads CASSLVQGWEEQYF. The DNA of the CDR3 is TGCGCCAGCAGCTTGGTTCAGGGATGGGAAGAGCAGTACTTC. The chain carries TRBV5-1 and TRBJ2-7, with TRBD1 as a possible D gene (5 bases). The germline CDR1 and CDR2 sequences are SGHRS and YFSETQ. The CDR3 is 14 residues long. Trimming stripped 0 bases from V and 7 bases from J, with 14 bases between.

The count of this clone is one. The rearrangement links TRBV11-2 to TRBJ2-5, with 8 positions matching TRBD1. CDR1 is SGHAT, CDR2 FQNNGV, per germline. J gave up 1 base and V 6 bases, and 4 bases lay outside the gene matches. This CDR3 comprises 14 residues. The chain's CDR3 is CASSSTGGQETQYF. The CDR3 DNA reads as TGTGCCAGCAGTTCCACAGGGGGCCAAGAGACCCAGTACTTC.

The J gene is TRBJ2-7, the V gene TRBV2; 10 bases line up with TRBD1. This CDR3 contains 16 residues. V gave up 8 bases and J gave up 2 bases; unmatched junction bases: 12. Per the germline V gene, CDR1 is SNHLY and CDR2 is FYNNEI. CDR3 bases: TGTGCCAGCGGAATGACTCGGACAGGGGGAACCTACGAGCAGTACTTC. Encoded protein: CASGMTRTGGTYEQYF.

The V gene is TRBV27, the J gene TRBJ2-7; 7 bases fit TRBD1. J was trimmed by 0 bases and V by 0 bases; bases with no gene match: 2. The CDR3 totals 15 residues. Germline V gene data show CDR1 as MNHEY and CDR2 as SMNVEV (reference sequence). The CDR3 DNA sequence: TGTGCCAGCAGTTTATCCGGGACAGACTCCTACGAGCAGTACTTC. Encoded protein: CASSLSGTDSYEQYF.